This T cell receptor beta chain is from a study of identifying expanded T cells in peripheral blood. Turning to this clone: Different DNA sequences within this sample yield the same CDR3.

The length of the CDR3 is 13 residues. Deletions cut 3 bases from V and 1 base from J, with 6 bases between. CDR1 and CDR2 (germline): MNHEY, SMNVEV (reference sequence). Sequencing used immunoSEQ multiplex PCR; TCRdb keeps in-frame clones, though not all of them. Here the sample spans approximately 120,000 clones, approximately 90% being singletons. The chain is built from TRBV27 and TRBJ1-1; no definite D call. The receptor was isolated from a person between 18 and 75 years old in good health. Specimen: blood. The CDR3 reads CASSFSANTEAFF. CDR3 nucleotides: TGTGCCAGCAGTTTCAGTGCGAACACTGAAGCTTTCTTT.